Sequencing of this T cell receptor beta chain was carried out in a study of T cells expressing NK-cell markers. Findings and caveats of the study: Dominant NKG2C+ clonotypes accounted for about 1.0-8% of CD8+ T cells in six or seven donors. Similarly, these clonotypes led the CD3+CD56-NKG2C+ fraction as well in several donors.

In generating TCR beta cDNA, 5'RACE template switching with UMIs was used. For each CDR3 protein, TCRdb gives one entry from its re-call of the 5' RACE reads, without DNA. The table for this sample gives 2,200 or so distinct CDR3 sequences. Note on this clonotype: Its specificity is unknown.

CDR3 size: 16 residues. From germline, CDR1 is MNHNS and CDR2 SASEGT. This sequence originates from a woman under 30 in good health. The source material was blood T cells: a sorted CD56 or NKG2C T cell subset, CD4+ or CD8+ T cells, or bulk PBMC T cells (not recorded which). The genes are TRBV6-1 and TRBJ2-6. The CDR3 here is CASSEASGSGANVLTF.